The 4 T cell receptor beta chains reported below all come from one sample, sequenced in a study of cytomegalovirus exposure and HLA in healthy donors. The PCR made use of 60 Vbeta and 13 Jbeta primers. Some clones are missing from TCRdb's copy, which holds only in-frame ones; the method was immunoSEQ multiplex PCR. Here the sample spans over 150,000 clones, more than 70% being singletons. The sequenced sample was PBMCs. These receptors all stem from a man in his 60s in good health and CMV-seronegative.

The V call is TRBV13, the J call TRBJ2-3; tentative D call: TRBD2 (5 bases). V was cut by 2 bases and J by 6 bases, with 15 bases left in between. The CDR3 length is 15 residues. CDR1 is PRHDT, CDR2 FYEKMQ, per germline (reference sequence). The CDR3, as DNA: TGTGCCAGCAGCTTAAGCGTAGCACCGGGGGATACGCAGTATTTT. The encoded protein is CASSLSVAPGDTQYF.

The DNA for the CDR3 is TGTGCCAGCAGTGAAGCGACTAGCGGGGGCAAAAACATTCAGTACTTC. Encoded protein: CASSEATSGGKNIQYF. The chain uses TRBV6-1 and TRBJ2-4; 12 bases align to TRBD2. Germline CDR1 and CDR2: MNHNS and SASEGT. The CDR3 sequence is 16 residues long. V shed 0 bases and J 3 bases; nucleotides not matched to a gene: 0.

The chain joins TRBV27 to TRBJ1-4, with D uncertain. CDR3 size: 15 residues. Germline CDR1 reads MNHEY; CDR2 reads SMNVEV (reference sequence). Between the trimmed V and J ends, which lost 3 bases and 4 bases, there was a span of 12 bases. The CDR3 reads CASSFGGNNNEKLFF. The DNA of the CDR3 is TGTGCCAGCAGTTTCGGAGGGAACAATAATGAAAAACTGTTTTTT. The variable domain in full, with the rest retrieved from reference TRBV27 and TRBJ1-4, is EAQVTQNPRYLITVTGKKLTVTCSQNMNHEYMSWYRQDPGLGLRQIYYSMNVEVTDKGDVPEGYKVSRKEKRNFPLILESPSPNQTSLYFCASSFGGNNNEKLFFGSGTQLSVL.

V gene TRBV6-6 combines with J gene TRBJ1-1, with TRBD1 matching over 7 bases. V shed 6 bases and J 1 base; nucleotides not matched to a gene: 5. Per germline, CDR1 MNHNY and CDR2 SVGAGI (reference sequence). The CDR3 loop spans 14 amino acids. The CDR3 protein is CASSLGQPNTEAFF. DNA of the CDR3: TGTGCCAGCAGCTTGGGACAGCCGAACACTGAAGCTTTCTTT.